Below, 10 T cell receptor beta chains from the same sample are listed, as sequenced in a study of blood T cell repertoires in COVID-19. The table came from immunoSEQ multiplex PCR; TCRdb's copy has only in-frame clones and leaves some out. Of some 90,000 clones in the sample, 87% were seen once. The sequencing sample was made of peripheral blood. Source of these receptors: a woman in her fifties or sixties with COVID-19, enrolled during active disease.

This chain links TRBV6-5 with TRBJ1-2, with 7 nucleotides matching TRBD1. The CDR3 is 14 residues long. Trimming at V came to 7 bases and at J to 0 bases, leaving 5 bases not matched to a gene. CDR1 is MNHEY, CDR2 SVGAGI, per germline. The CDR3 DNA reads as TGTGCCAGCACTATGGACAGGACTAACTATGGCTACACCTTC. Translation gives CASTMDRTNYGYTF.

The rearrangement joins TRBV11-3 to TRBJ1-2, with D perhaps matching TRBD1 (6 bases). The V gene lost 4 bases and the J gene lost 13 bases, with 13 bases spanning the gap. This CDR3 has 11 residues. Germline-derived CDR1 and CDR2 are SGHNT and YENEEA. CDR3 protein: CASSSRDKGTF. In nucleotides, the CDR3 is TGTGCCAGCAGCTCCCGGGACAAGGGCACCTTC.

CDR3 DNA: TGTGCCAGCAGTTCAAGACAGACCTTCTATGGCTACACCTTC. This encodes CASSSRQTFYGYTF. The chain has TRBV27 and TRBJ1-2, with a weak D call TRBD1 (5 bases). The germline V gene has CDR1 MNHEY and CDR2 SMNVEV (reference sequence). The CDR3 spans 14 residues. Trimming left V 4 bases short and J 4 bases short, with 13 bases between.

This sequence joins TRBV28 and TRBJ1-4; no clear D. V lost 5 bases and J lost 5, with 12 bases in between. This CDR3 spans 14 amino acids. Germline V gives CDR1 MDHEN, CDR2 SYDVKM. The CDR3: CASSTPGKNEKLFF. CDR3 nucleotide sequence: TGTGCCAGCAGTACCCCCGGGAAAAATGAAAAACTGTTTTTT.

The rearrangement joins TRBV27 to TRBJ2-3; TRBD2 matches 7 bases. After removal of 6 bases from V and 4 bases from J, the junction contained 7 bases not matched to a gene. This CDR3 contains 14 residues. The germline CDR1 and CDR2 sequences are MNHEY and SMNVEV (reference sequence). CDR3 region: CASRPIAGADTQYF. The CDR3 DNA sequence: TGTGCCAGCAGGCCCATAGCGGGTGCAGATACGCAGTATTTT.

The V call is TRBV7-9, the J call TRBJ2-5; D call uncertain. The CDR3 sequence is 15 residues long. The germline gives CDR1 SEHNR, CDR2 FQNEAQ (reference sequence). Trimming pared 5 bases from V and 5 bases from J, leaving 18 bases between. The CDR3: CASSPLTGGSETQYF. The DNA for the CDR3 is TGTGCCAGCAGCCCCCTTACCGGCGGCAGCGAGACCCAGTACTTC.

The J gene is TRBJ1-6, the V gene TRBV3-1 (or the pseudogene TRBV3-2); D unclear. Germline V gene data show CDR1 as LGHDT and CDR2 as YNNKEL (reference sequence). The CDR3 extends over 15 amino acids. V dropped 5 bases and J dropped 7 bases, with 15 bases sitting between them. This CDR3 reads CASSTSQQRNSPLHF. DNA for the CDR3: TGTGCCAGCAGCACATCACAGCAAAGGAATTCACCCCTCCACTTT.

This sequence joins TRBV11-2 and TRBJ2-2, with TRBD2 matching over 8 bases. In germline, CDR1 is SGHAT, CDR2 FQNNGV. The CDR3 runs to 18 residues. V shed 1 base and J 2 bases; nucleotides not matched to a gene: 9. The CDR3 reads CASSLGFSGALNTGELFF. The DNA of the CDR3 is TGTGCCAGCAGCTTAGGGTTTAGCGGGGCCCTAAACACCGGGGAGCTGTTTTTT.

This chain joins TRBV7-6 and TRBJ2-7; 9 nucleotides line up with TRBD2. This CDR3 is built from 15 residues. V shed 5 bases and J 2 bases; nucleotides not matched to a gene: 7. The germline gives CDR1 SGHVS, CDR2 FNYEAQ. CDR3 loop: CASSPGVAGAYEQYF. DNA for the CDR3: TGTGCCAGCAGCCCAGGAGTAGCGGGGGCCTACGAGCAGTACTTC.

This clone turned up a few times. The chain has TRBV7-9 and TRBJ1-6; D not resolved. Germline loops: CDR1 SEHNR, CDR2 FQNEAQ (reference sequence). Trimming took 3 bases from V and 7 from J, leaving 7 bases between them. The CDR3 consists of 13 residues. CDR3 sequence: CASSFTDNSPLHF. CDR3 sequence (DNA): TGTGCCAGCAGCTTTACAGACAATTCACCCCTCCACTTT.